A selection of T cell receptor beta chains follows, all from one sample in a study of response to subunit inactivated influenza vaccine. A single record per CDR3 protein comes from TCRdb applying MiXCR to the RT-PCR reads. The sample includes 500,000 to 600,000 distinct CDR3 sequences, around 10% of them seen just once. These same data were also listed under a study on T cells expressing NK-cell markers.

The sample was PBMCs from blood, taken on the day of vaccination. The receptors here all came from a man aged 50-59 years who received an inactivated influenza vaccine. Both conserved end residues are part of each CDR3. Fields, in order: CDR3 DNA, CDR3 protein, J gene, D gene, clone size, V gene. A D gene is named only where the DNA matches it firmly. Size values are once, few and many counts, or a class for expanded clones, and some rows have none.

CDR3 DNA: TGTGCCAGCAGCTTAGTGAAGGGACAGGGGTCCTTCCAAGAGACCCAGTACTTC; CDR3 protein: CASSLVKGQGSFQETQYF; J gene: TRBJ2-5; D gene: TRBD1; clone size: many; V gene: TRBV11-2
CDR3 DNA: TGCAGCGTTAATGACAGGGATGCCACTAACTATGGCTACACCTTC; CDR3 protein: CSVNDRDATNYGYTF; J gene: TRBJ1-2; D gene: TRBD1; clone size: few; V gene: TRBV29-1
CDR3 DNA: TGTGCCAGCAGCTTCTTTCAGGGAGAAGAGACCCAGTACTTC; CDR3 protein: CASSFFQGEETQYF; J gene: TRBJ2-5; D gene: .; clone size: once; V gene: TRBV7-9
CDR3 DNA: TGCGCCAGCAGCTTGGGGGCAGGGTCGGGAGAGCAGTACTTC; CDR3 protein: CASSLGAGSGEQYF; J gene: TRBJ2-7; D gene: .; clone size: many; V gene: TRBV5-1
CDR3 DNA: TGCGCCAGCAGCCAAGAGGGATTGGGGGGAGAGCAGTACTTC; CDR3 protein: CASSQEGLGGEQYF; J gene: TRBJ2-7; D gene: .; clone size: .; V gene: TRBV4-1
CDR3 DNA: TGCGCCAGCAGCTCCGACGGGACAGCTGCCTACGAGCAGTACTTC; CDR3 protein: CASSSDGTAAYEQYF; J gene: TRBJ2-7; D gene: TRBD1; clone size: few; V gene: TRBV5-1
CDR3 DNA: TGTGCCACCTCCCAAGGGGGGCCTTTAGTCTACGAGCAGTACTTC; CDR3 protein: CATSQGGPLVYEQYF; J gene: TRBJ2-7; D gene: .; clone size: .; V gene: TRBV12-5
CDR3 DNA: TGTGCCTGGGGCGCAGGGGGTTTACTGCTCAATCAGCCCCAGCATTTT; CDR3 protein: CAWGAGGLLLNQPQHF; J gene: TRBJ1-5; D gene: TRBD1; clone size: .; V gene: TRBV30
CDR3 DNA: TGTGCCAGCAGTTTTTCGCGACAGAGCTCCTACAATGAGCAGTTCTTC; CDR3 protein: CASSFSRQSSYNEQFF; J gene: TRBJ2-1; D gene: .; clone size: .; V gene: TRBV27
CDR3 DNA: TGTGCCAGCAGCCCAACATGGACGATTGAGACCCAGTACTTC; CDR3 protein: CASSPTWTIETQYF; J gene: TRBJ2-5; D gene: .; clone size: few; V gene: TRBV5-6
CDR3 DNA: TGCGCCAGCAGCTTGAACCCAGGGGGCGGAGGTCAGCCCCAGCATTTT; CDR3 protein: CASSLNPGGGGQPQHF; J gene: TRBJ1-5; D gene: TRBD1; clone size: few; V gene: TRBV5-1
CDR3 DNA: TGTGCCAGCAGTCTTGGGACAGGGGGGGCCTACGAGCAGTACTTC; CDR3 protein: CASSLGTGGAYEQYF; J gene: TRBJ2-7; D gene: TRBD1; clone size: many; V gene: TRBV12-3/TRBV12-4
CDR3 DNA: TGCGCCAGCAGCCAAGAAGCGGGAGCAGAGACCCAGTACTTC; CDR3 protein: CASSQEAGAETQYF; J gene: TRBJ2-5; D gene: TRBD2; clone size: once; V gene: TRBV4-3
CDR3 DNA: TGTGCCAGCGATACCGGACAGGAGCACACCGGGGAGCTGTTTTTT; CDR3 protein: CASDTGQEHTGELFF; J gene: TRBJ2-2; D gene: TRBD1; clone size: .; V gene: TRBV6-2/TRBV6-3
CDR3 DNA: TGTGCCAGCAGTCGAGCAAAAGACAGGACCTTAGCTGGGCCCCAGCATTTT; CDR3 protein: CASSRAKDRTLAGPQHF; J gene: TRBJ1-5; D gene: .; clone size: .; V gene: TRBV12-3/TRBV12-4
CDR3 DNA: TGTGCCAGCAGCTCGACCGGGACAGGGAATCAGCCCCAGCATTTT; CDR3 protein: CASSSTGTGNQPQHF; J gene: TRBJ1-5; D gene: TRBD1; clone size: .; V gene: TRBV7-2
CDR3 DNA: TGTGCCAGCAGCTTGGCCCGAGGGGGCGCTGGGGCCAACGTCCTGACTTTC; CDR3 protein: CASSLARGGAGANVLTF; J gene: TRBJ2-6; D gene: TRBD1; clone size: few; V gene: TRBV5-4
CDR3 DNA: TGCGCCAGCAGCTTGACGGGACAGGGGCCCCGAAATTCACCCCTCCACTTT; CDR3 protein: CASSLTGQGPRNSPLHF; J gene: TRBJ1-6; D gene: TRBD1; clone size: .; V gene: TRBV5-1
CDR3 DNA: TGTGCCACCAGCAGAGCTGGAGGGAGGTCCTCAGATACGCAGTATTTT; CDR3 protein: CATSRAGGRSSDTQYF; J gene: TRBJ2-3; D gene: .; clone size: .; V gene: TRBV15
CDR3 DNA: TGCGCCAGCAGCCAGTCGACTAGCGGGATAGGAGGTGAGCAGTTCTTC; CDR3 protein: CASSQSTSGIGGEQFF; J gene: TRBJ2-1; D gene: TRBD2; clone size: .; V gene: TRBV4-1
CDR3 DNA: TGTGCCAGCAGTTGGGGAGTGGGGGTAGATACGCAGTATTTT; CDR3 protein: CASSWGVGVDTQYF; J gene: TRBJ2-3; D gene: .; clone size: few; V gene: TRBV12-3/TRBV12-4
CDR3 DNA: TGCAGTGCTAGCAACCAAGAATACTTC; CDR3 protein: CSASNQEYF; J gene: TRBJ2-5; D gene: .; clone size: .; V gene: TRBV20-1
CDR3 DNA: TGTGCCAGCAGCTGGGTGGGACTAGCGGGATACGAGCAGTACTTC; CDR3 protein: CASSWVGLAGYEQYF; J gene: TRBJ2-7; D gene: TRBD2; clone size: few; V gene: TRBV11-2
CDR3 DNA: TGTGCCAGCAGTTTCTGGGGGACAACTGTTCCCCCCGAGCAGTACTTC; CDR3 protein: CASSFWGTTVPPEQYF; J gene: TRBJ2-7; D gene: .; clone size: few; V gene: TRBV12-3/TRBV12-4
CDR3 DNA: TGTGCCAGCAGCCCCCTCTCGTCAGGGAGGGTAGTCTACGAGCAGTACTTC; CDR3 protein: CASSPLSSGRVVYEQYF; J gene: TRBJ2-7; D gene: TRBD2; clone size: .; V gene: TRBV7-2
CDR3 DNA: TGTGCCAGCAGCTTAGCGCCCAGCGGGAACGGCGGGGAGCTGTTTTTT; CDR3 protein: CASSLAPSGNGGELFF; J gene: TRBJ2-2; D gene: TRBD2; clone size: .; V gene: TRBV7-6
CDR3 DNA: TGCAGTGCTAGAGATAGAACTAGCGGTGCGAACGAGCAGTACTTC; CDR3 protein: CSARDRTSGANEQYF; J gene: TRBJ2-7; D gene: TRBD2; clone size: few; V gene: TRBV20-1
CDR3 DNA: TGTGCCATCAGCAGAGCACGGGAAAAACTGTTTTTT; CDR3 protein: CAISRAREKLFF; J gene: TRBJ1-4; D gene: .; clone size: .; V gene: TRBV15
CDR3 DNA: TGTGCCAGCAGTTTATCGCGGGGGGGCACAGATACGCAGTATTTT; CDR3 protein: CASSLSRGGTDTQYF; J gene: TRBJ2-3; D gene: TRBD2; clone size: few; V gene: TRBV27
CDR3 DNA: TGCGCCAGCCAACCGGGACTAATAAAACCGGGCGATCAGCCCCAGCATTTT; CDR3 protein: CASQPGLIKPGDQPQHF; J gene: TRBJ1-5; D gene: .; clone size: .; V gene: TRBV5-1
CDR3 DNA: TGTGCCAGCAGTTTATTGGCAGTGCCCACAGATACGCAGTATTTT; CDR3 protein: CASSLLAVPTDTQYF; J gene: TRBJ2-3; D gene: .; clone size: .; V gene: TRBV12-3/TRBV12-4
CDR3 DNA: TGCAGTGCGACCGGGACTAGCGGGAGTTTAGATACGCAGTATTTT; CDR3 protein: CSATGTSGSLDTQYF; J gene: TRBJ2-3; D gene: TRBD2; clone size: .; V gene: TRBV20-1
CDR3 DNA: TGTGCCATCAGGAGACTAGCGGGAGGGCAGAACAATGAGCAGTTCTTC; CDR3 protein: CAIRRLAGGQNNEQFF; J gene: TRBJ2-1; D gene: TRBD2; clone size: .; V gene: TRBV10-3
CDR3 DNA: TGTGCCAGCAGTGATGGTATTGGGGAGTTCTCCTACAATGAGCAGTTCTTC; CDR3 protein: CASSDGIGEFSYNEQFF; J gene: TRBJ2-1; D gene: .; clone size: .; V gene: TRBV6-4
CDR3 DNA: TGTGCCAGCAGTTTAGACAGGAATAACTATGGCTACACCTTC; CDR3 protein: CASSLDRNNYGYTF; J gene: TRBJ1-2; D gene: .; clone size: few; V gene: TRBV12-3/TRBV12-4
CDR3 DNA: TGCGCCAGCAGCAACCAGGGAGGTGACCAAGAGACCCAGTACTTC; CDR3 protein: CASSNQGGDQETQYF; J gene: TRBJ2-5; D gene: .; clone size: few; V gene: TRBV4-1
CDR3 DNA: TGTGCCAGCAGAACTGCCAGGACAGGGGACACCGGGGAGCTGTTTTTT; CDR3 protein: CASRTARTGDTGELFF; J gene: TRBJ2-2; D gene: TRBD1; clone size: .; V gene: TRBV7-9
CDR3 DNA: TGTGCCAGCAGCTTGGACAGGACCTCCAACCAAGAGACCCAGTACTTC; CDR3 protein: CASSLDRTSNQETQYF; J gene: TRBJ2-5; D gene: TRBD1; clone size: .; V gene: TRBV7-9
CDR3 DNA: TGTGCCTGGAGGACCCTTCCTTATAATTCACCCCTCCACTTT; CDR3 protein: CAWRTLPYNSPLHF; J gene: TRBJ1-6; D gene: .; clone size: .; V gene: TRBV30
CDR3 DNA: TGTGCCAGCTCACCCTTTGGTCAGAGAAAAGAAGAGACCCAGTACTTC; CDR3 protein: CASSPFGQRKEETQYF; J gene: TRBJ2-5; D gene: .; clone size: .; V gene: TRBV18
CDR3 DNA: TGTGCCAGCATAGGCCTCACTGAAGCTTTCTTT; CDR3 protein: CASIGLTEAFF; J gene: TRBJ1-1; D gene: .; clone size: .; V gene: TRBV6-5
CDR3 DNA: TGTGCCAGCAGTTCCCAGGGACTGGTGGGGGCCAAAAACATTCAGTACTTC; CDR3 protein: CASSSQGLVGAKNIQYF; J gene: TRBJ2-4; D gene: .; clone size: few; V gene: TRBV28
CDR3 DNA: TGCGCCAGCAGCTTGGTGGCGGGCCCGCATACCCAAGAGACCCAGTACTTC; CDR3 protein: CASSLVAGPHTQETQYF; J gene: TRBJ2-5; D gene: .; clone size: .; V gene: TRBV5-1
CDR3 DNA: TGCGCCAGCAGCCAAGGATTCGTGACTAGCTACAATGAGCAGTTCTTC; CDR3 protein: CASSQGFVTSYNEQFF; J gene: TRBJ2-1; D gene: .; clone size: few; V gene: TRBV4-1
CDR3 DNA: TGCAGTGCTTCGGACAGGGGGCCCCTTCCGAGTTACTTC; CDR3 protein: CSASDRGPLPSYF; J gene: TRBJ2-5; D gene: TRBD1; clone size: few; V gene: TRBV20-1
CDR3 DNA: TGTGCCAGCAGCAGAGGGGGTGTTGAAGCTTTCTTT; CDR3 protein: CASSRGGVEAFF; J gene: TRBJ1-1; D gene: .; clone size: .; V gene: TRBV7-2
CDR3 DNA: TGTGCCAGCAGCTTTAGGGGAACTGACATTCAGTACTTC; CDR3 protein: CASSFRGTDIQYF; J gene: TRBJ2-4; D gene: .; clone size: many; V gene: TRBV7-8
CDR3 DNA: TGTGCCAGCAGTTTAGATCCGGGACAGGGGTCACACGAGCAGTACTTC; CDR3 protein: CASSLDPGQGSHEQYF; J gene: TRBJ2-7; D gene: TRBD1; clone size: few; V gene: TRBV12-3/TRBV12-4